Reported below is one T cell receptor (beta chain). Its antigen remains unknown. This CDR3 is built from 14 residues. V was trimmed by 11 bases and J by 5 bases, leaving 20 bases between them. Germline V gives CDR1 MNHEY, CDR2 SVGAGI. The source of the sample is a study of cytomegalovirus exposure and HLA in healthy donors. Study observations and caveats: Reported performance of the classifier showed diagnosis of cytomegalovirus status with high specificity and sensitivity. Further analysis, carried out later, found HLA-associated TCR beta chains more clonally expanded than equally common other chains.

It was with 60 Vbeta and 13 Jbeta primers that the PCR ran. Only in-frame clones appear in the TCRdb table, and some are missing; sequencing was by immunoSEQ multiplex PCR. The repertoire holds 160,000 or so clones, with approximately 88% as singletons. This TCR was sampled from a woman younger than 35 in good health and CMV-seronegative. The V call is TRBV6-5, the J call TRBJ2-3; the D gene is possibly TRBD2 (6 bases). The material sequenced was PBMCs. The CDR3 nucleotides are TGTGCCCCCCCGGCGGGATATCGTAAAGATACGCAGTATTTT. Its protein product is CAPPAGYRKDTQYF.